This T cell receptor beta chain is drawn from a study of T cell responses to AZD1222 COVID-19 vaccine. The CDR3 covers 13 residues. Trimming took off 7 bases at V and 7 bases at J, with 15 bases between the two ends. Sequencing was performed with immunoSEQ multiplex PCR; in TCRdb, only in-frame clones are kept and a portion is missing. Seen here are 110,000 to 150,000 clones, approximately 83% observed once, and the top ten hold less than 9.5%. Broader study findings: Repertoire sampling was restricted to post-peak T cell response timepoints. The number of AZD1222 recipients seropositive at baseline was only six. The breadth and depth of Spike-specific TCRs increased once two AZD1222 doses had been given.

Remarks on this clone: The antigen is not known.

The chain is built from TRBV12-3 or TRBV12-4 and TRBJ2-3; D possibly corresponds to TRBD2 (7 bases). The source material was peripheral blood, sampled on day 0 of AZD1222 vaccination. The sequence came from an adult in good health. The CDR3 coding sequence is TGTGCCAGCATCCCGGGGGGCGAGTATACGCAGTATTTT. It encodes CASIPGGEYTQYF.